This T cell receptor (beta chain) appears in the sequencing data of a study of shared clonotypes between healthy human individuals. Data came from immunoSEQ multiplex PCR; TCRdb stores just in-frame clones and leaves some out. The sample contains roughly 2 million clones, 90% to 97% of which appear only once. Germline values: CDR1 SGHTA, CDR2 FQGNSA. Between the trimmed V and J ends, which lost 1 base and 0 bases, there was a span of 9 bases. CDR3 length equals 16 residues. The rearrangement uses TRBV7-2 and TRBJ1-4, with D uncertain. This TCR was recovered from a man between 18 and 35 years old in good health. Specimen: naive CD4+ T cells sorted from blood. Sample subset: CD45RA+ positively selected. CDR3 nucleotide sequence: TGTGCCAGCAGCTTAGTGTCGGTAGCAACTAATGAAAAACTGTTTTTT. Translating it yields CASSLVSVATNEKLFF.